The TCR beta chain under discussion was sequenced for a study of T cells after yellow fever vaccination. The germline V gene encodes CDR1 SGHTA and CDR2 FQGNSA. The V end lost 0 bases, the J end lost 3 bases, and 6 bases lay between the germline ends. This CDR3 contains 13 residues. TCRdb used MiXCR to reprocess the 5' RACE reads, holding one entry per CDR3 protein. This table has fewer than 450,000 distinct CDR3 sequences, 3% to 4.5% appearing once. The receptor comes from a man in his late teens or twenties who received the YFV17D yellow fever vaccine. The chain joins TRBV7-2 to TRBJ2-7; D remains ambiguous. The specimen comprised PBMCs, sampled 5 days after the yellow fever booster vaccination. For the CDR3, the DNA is TGTGCCAGCAGCTTAGCCGACGGCTACGAGCAGTACGTC. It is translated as CASSLADGYEQYV.